Below are 21 T cell receptor beta chains sequenced from a single sample in a study of blood T cell repertoires in COVID-19. The repertoire was sequenced with immunoSEQ multiplex PCR; TCRdb's copy has only in-frame clones and lacks some. Of hundreds of thousands of clones in the sample, approximately 83% are singletons; the top ten hold about 2%. The sequenced sample was PBMCs or T cells enriched from blood (not recorded which). The receptors originated from a man in his thirties or forties who had recovered from COVID-19.

The chain recombines TRBV11-2 with TRBJ2-7, with D possibly matching TRBD1 (6 bases). Trimming took off 5 bases at V and 3 bases at J, with 17 bases between the two ends. CDR3 length equals 15 residues. Germline V gene lookup returns CDR1 SGHAT and CDR2 FQNNGV. As DNA, the CDR3 is TGTGCCAGCAGCACCAGAGGACAGTTTTACTACGAGCAGTACTTC. As protein: CASSTRGQFYYEQYF.

J is TRBJ1-5 and V is TRBV6-5; the match to TRBD1 covers 10 bases. Germline V gives CDR1 MNHEY, CDR2 SVGAGI. The CDR3 has 13 amino acids. The J segment lost 6 bases and the V segment lost 9 bases, leaving 5 bases of the junction unmatched. The CDR3 region has the DNA TGTGCCAGTTCCGGGACAGGGGTTCAGCCCCAGCATTTT. This sequence encodes CASSGTGVQPQHF.

J is TRBJ1-1 and V is TRBV5-8; no reliable D call. CDR3 length: 13 residues. Trimming left V 4 bases short and J 5 bases short, with 12 bases between. Germline CDR1 and CDR2: SGHTS and YDEGEE. CDR3 loop: CASSRGLDTEAFF. The CDR3 DNA reads TGTGCCAGCAGCCGCGGGCTCGATACTGAAGCTTTCTTT.

As DNA, the CDR3 is TGTGCCACCAGCAGAGATCAGGCAGAAAGGCACGGCTACACCTTC. Its translation: CATSRDQAERHGYTF. This rearrangement joins TRBV15 to TRBJ1-2; D ambiguous. There are 15 residues in the CDR3. Germline V gene data show CDR1 as LNHNV and CDR2 as YYDKDF (reference sequence). V was pared by 0 bases and J by 8 bases, with 16 bases between.

This clone was observed a single time. This sequence joins TRBV5-1 and TRBJ1-5; 7 bases are shared with TRBD1. With 3 bases clipped from V and 5 bases from J, the junction kept 8 bases outside the gene matches. The CDR3 is made up of 15 amino acids. Germline V gene sequence: CDR1 SGHRS, CDR2 YFSETQ. CDR3 loop: CASSYTTGSDQPQHF. Written as DNA, the CDR3 is TGCGCCAGCAGCTACACGACAGGGTCGGATCAGCCCCAGCATTTT.

Comment on this clone: An end of the junction differs from the germline gene, which may be a read error. The gene calls are TRBV3-1 (or the pseudogene TRBV3-2) and TRBJ2-1; 8 nucleotides align to TRBD2. The CDR3 runs to 11 residues. In germline, CDR1 is LGHDT, CDR2 YNNKEL (reference sequence). The DNA for the CDR3 is TGTGCCAGCAGCAAAGGACTAGCCCCACTCTTC. This codes for CASSKGLAPLF.

This chain connects TRBV5-4 to TRBJ2-5, with 8 positions matching TRBD2. The CDR3 contains 15 residues. V trimming: 4 bases; J trimming: 5 bases; junction bases outside the gene matches: 10. CDR1 SGHNT and CDR2 YYREEE come from the germline V gene (reference sequence). The CDR3 DNA reads TGTGCCAGCAGCCCCGGGGGGGCCGAGGGGGAGACCCAGTACTTC. This sequence encodes CASSPGGAEGETQYF.

This chain connects TRBV21-1 to TRBJ1-1. TRBV21-1 is an annotated pseudogene. The CDR3 consists of 16 residues. The CDR3 region has the DNA TGTGCCAGCAGCACCGGGGATCTTCCACAGAACACTGAAGCTTTCTTT. Its protein product is CASSTGDLPQNTEAFF.

The rearrangement uses TRBV4-3 and TRBJ1-1, with D unclear. Germline lookup yields CDR1 LGHNA and CDR2 YSLEER. Trimming removed 0 bases from V and 0 bases from J, with 11 bases in between. The CDR3 is 16 residues long. For the CDR3, the DNA is TGCGCCAGCAGCCAAGATGTCGGACTCATGAACACTGAAGCTTTCTTT. Its translation: CASSQDVGLMNTEAFF.

This chain links TRBV5-1 with TRBJ2-7, with D possibly matching TRBD2 (5 bases). V gave up 4 bases and J gave up 1 base, with 15 bases separating them. Germline lookup yields CDR1 SGHRS and CDR2 YFSETQ. This CDR3 is 15 amino acids long. The CDR3 sequence is CASSESRGASYEQYF. The CDR3 nucleotides read TGCGCCAGCAGCGAAAGCCGGGGAGCTTCCTACGAGCAGTACTTC.

CDR3 DNA sequence: TGCGCCAGCAGCTTGGGAGCGGGGGGCGCGGAACTAGCCAAAAACATTCAGTACTTC. As protein: CASSLGAGGAELAKNIQYF. The rearrangement uses TRBV5-1 and TRBJ2-4; 9 nucleotides align to TRBD2. The germline CDR1 and CDR2 sequences are SGHRS and YFSETQ. After removal of 0 bases from V and 0 bases from J, the junction contained 10 bases not matched to a gene. The CDR3 sequence is 19 residues long.

This clone was detected only a few times. The V and J genes are TRBV4-3 and TRBJ1-6; maybe TRBD1 (5 bases). Trimming stripped 3 bases from V and 9 bases from J, with 21 bases between. Per the germline V gene, CDR1 is LGHNA and CDR2 is YSLEER. This CDR3 comprises 17 residues. The CDR3 region is CASSQGIGTAGGSPLHF. CDR3 DNA: TGCGCCAGCAGCCAGGGGATCGGGACTGCTGGGGGTTCACCCCTCCACTTT.

This clone was recorded once. The chain is built from TRBV5-1 and TRBJ1-5; TRBD1 matches 9 bases. V lost 2 bases and J lost 6; bases outside the gene matches: 9. Germline CDR1 and CDR2: SGHRS and YFSETQ. The CDR3 extends over 16 amino acids. CDR3 nucleotide sequence: TGCGCCAGCAGCTTCTCCGGGACAGGGTTTGGTCAGCCCCAGCATTTT. Protein sequence: CASSFSGTGFGQPQHF.

V usage is TRBV5-4 and J usage is TRBJ2-2, with 7 bases lining up with TRBD2. V lost 3 bases, J lost 4 bases, and 6 bases stayed unmatched. The CDR3 runs 15 residues. Germline-derived CDR1 and CDR2 are SGHNT and YYREEE (reference sequence). The CDR3 is CASSSPGRTTGELFF. The CDR3 DNA reads TGTGCCAGCAGCTCCCCCGGGAGGACCACCGGGGAGCTGTTTTTT.

The chain combines TRBV6-5 with TRBJ2-7, with D uncertain. CDR3 length equals 16 residues. V was clipped by 0 bases and J by 5 bases, with 17 bases between them. Per the germline V gene, CDR1 is MNHEY and CDR2 is SVGAGI. CDR3 protein: CASSYSISDGVHEQYF. As DNA, the CDR3 is TGTGCCAGCAGTTACTCGATTTCAGACGGAGTCCACGAGCAGTACTTC.

Only a few counts were recorded for this clone. J is TRBJ2-7 and V is TRBV5-4; D perhaps matches TRBD1 (5 bases). The CDR3 sequence is 15 residues long. V was clipped by 0 bases and J by 4 bases, with 14 bases between them. From germline, CDR1 is SGHNT and CDR2 YYREEE (reference sequence). CDR3: CASSLDQIQGYEQYF. DNA of the CDR3: TGTGCCAGCAGCTTGGATCAGATTCAGGGATACGAGCAGTACTTC.

This rearrangement joins TRBV29-1 to TRBJ1-6, with 11 positions matching TRBD1. This CDR3 region has 13 residues. Germline values: CDR1 SQVTM, CDR2 ANQGSEA. The V gene end was trimmed by 6 bases and the J gene end by 10 bases; junction bases not matched to a gene: 5. This chain's CDR3 is CSVKGTGGSPLHF. For the CDR3, the DNA is TGCAGCGTCAAAGGGACAGGGGGGTCACCCCTCCACTTT.

V and J are TRBV29-1 and TRBJ1-2, with D perhaps matching TRBD1 (6 bases). The V and J ends lost 6 bases and 2 bases respectively, with 10 bases between them. The CDR3 length is 12 residues. Germline CDR1 SQVTM, CDR2 ANQGSEA. The CDR3 loop reads CSVGDKNYGYTF. CDR3 coding DNA: TGCAGCGTAGGGGACAAAAACTATGGCTACACCTTC.

The V and J genes are TRBV19 and TRBJ1-3, with D unresolved. V lost 6 bases, J lost 4 bases, and 10 bases lay in between. The CDR3 runs to 13 residues. Germline values: CDR1 LNHDA, CDR2 SQIVND (reference sequence). The CDR3 bases are TGTGCCAGTAGCCTATCTCGGGGAAACACCATATATTTT. This sequence encodes CASSLSRGNTIYF.

The chain carries TRBV2 and TRBJ1-6; D uncertain. The germline gives CDR1 SNHLY, CDR2 FYNNEI. This CDR3 is 15 amino acids long. V was clipped by 2 bases and J by 9 bases, with 14 bases between them. CDR3 sequence reads: CASSESAIRGSPLHF. The DNA for the CDR3 is TGTGCCAGCAGTGAATCGGCGATTCGGGGTTCACCCCTCCACTTT.

The chain uses TRBV7-9 and TRBJ2-1, with D perhaps matching TRBD2 (7 bases). The germline V and J ends were trimmed by 5 bases and 8 bases, with 16 bases remaining between them. The CDR3 contains 14 residues. Germline V gene lookup returns CDR1 SEHNR and CDR2 FQNEAQ (reference sequence). CDR3 sequence reads: CASSLRGAKDEQFF. The CDR3 DNA follows: TGTGCCAGCAGCCTTCGGGGGGCTAAGGATGAGCAGTTCTTC. The full variable domain, its missing parts supplied by reference TRBV7-9 and TRBJ2-1, is DTGVSQNPRHKITKRGQNVTFRCDPISEHNRLYWYRQTLGQGPEFLTYFQNEAQLEKSRLLSDRFSAERPKGSFSTLEIQRTEQGDSAMYLCASSLRGAKDEQFFGPGTRLTVL.